The clone carrying this T cell receptor (beta chain) was found a few times. As yet, its antigen is unknown. This specimen belongs to a study of early T cells in non-severe SARS-CoV-2 infection. Study overall: Sequenced bulk RNA came from whole blood that was unsorted, and chains were unpaired.

Unique molecular identifiers (one per individual cDNA molecule) were attached. TCRdb passed the 5' RACE reads through MiXCR, listing each CDR3 protein once. The sample holds about 66,000 distinct CDR3 sequences, around 18% seen once. Germline loops: CDR1 MNHEY, CDR2 SVGAGI. CDR3 size: 14 residues. Trimming removed 7 bases from V and 0 bases from J, with 9 bases in between. Study-level points and caveats: Comparison of clonotypes with VDJdb favored anti-spike CD8 responses while missing private and CD4 specificities.

This clonotype was sampled from an adult who was a healthcare worker with PCR-confirmed SARS-CoV-2 infection or an uninfected control (not recorded which). The chain uses TRBV6-5 and TRBJ2-2; D uncertain. The sample consisted of whole blood, taken at baseline. CDR3 residues: CASTGHTNTGELFF. The CDR3, as DNA: TGTGCCAGCACCGGTCATACGAACACCGGGGAGCTGTTTTTT.